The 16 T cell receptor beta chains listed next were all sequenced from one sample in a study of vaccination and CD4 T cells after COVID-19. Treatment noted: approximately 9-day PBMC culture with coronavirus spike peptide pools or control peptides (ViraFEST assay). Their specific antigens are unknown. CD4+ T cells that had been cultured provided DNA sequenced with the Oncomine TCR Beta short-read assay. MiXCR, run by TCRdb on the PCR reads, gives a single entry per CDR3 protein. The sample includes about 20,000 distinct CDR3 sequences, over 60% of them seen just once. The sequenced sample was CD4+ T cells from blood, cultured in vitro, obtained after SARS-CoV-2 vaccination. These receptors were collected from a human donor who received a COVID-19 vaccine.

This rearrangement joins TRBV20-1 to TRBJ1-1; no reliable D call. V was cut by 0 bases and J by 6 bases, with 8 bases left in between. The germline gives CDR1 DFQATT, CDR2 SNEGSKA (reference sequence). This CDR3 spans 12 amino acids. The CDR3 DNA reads TGCAGTGCTAGAGATTTGATCCCTGAAGCTTTCTTT. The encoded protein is CSARDLIPEAFF.

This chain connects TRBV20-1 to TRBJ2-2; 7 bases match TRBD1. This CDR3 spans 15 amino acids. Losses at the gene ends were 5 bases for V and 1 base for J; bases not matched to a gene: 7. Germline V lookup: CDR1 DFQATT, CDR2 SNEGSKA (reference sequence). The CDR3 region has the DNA TGCAGTGCTTTAGACAGGGCCCGGAACACCGGGGAGCTGTTTTTT. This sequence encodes CSALDRARNTGELFF.

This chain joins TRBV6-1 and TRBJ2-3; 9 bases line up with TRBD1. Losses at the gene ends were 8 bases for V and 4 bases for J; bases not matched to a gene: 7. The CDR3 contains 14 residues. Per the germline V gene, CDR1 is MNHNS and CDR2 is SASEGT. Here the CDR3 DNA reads TGTGCCAGCCGGGGGGACAGGGACCCAGATACGCAGTATTTT. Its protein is CASRGDRDPDTQYF.

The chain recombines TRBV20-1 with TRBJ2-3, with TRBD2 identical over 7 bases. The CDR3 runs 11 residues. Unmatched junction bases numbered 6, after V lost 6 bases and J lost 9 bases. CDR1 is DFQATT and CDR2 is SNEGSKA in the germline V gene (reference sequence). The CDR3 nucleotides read TGCAGTGCCCGACTAGCTGAGACGCAGTATTTT. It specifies CSARLAETQYF.

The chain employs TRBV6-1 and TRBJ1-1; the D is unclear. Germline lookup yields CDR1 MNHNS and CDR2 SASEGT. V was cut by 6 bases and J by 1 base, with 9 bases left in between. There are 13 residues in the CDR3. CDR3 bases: TGTGCCAGCAGGATCACAGAGAACACTGAAGCTTTCTTT. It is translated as CASRITENTEAFF.

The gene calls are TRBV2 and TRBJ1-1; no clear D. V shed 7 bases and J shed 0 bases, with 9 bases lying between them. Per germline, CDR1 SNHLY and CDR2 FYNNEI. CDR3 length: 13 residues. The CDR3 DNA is TGTGCCAGCATGGCGGATATGAACACTGAAGCTTTCTTT. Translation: CASMADMNTEAFF.

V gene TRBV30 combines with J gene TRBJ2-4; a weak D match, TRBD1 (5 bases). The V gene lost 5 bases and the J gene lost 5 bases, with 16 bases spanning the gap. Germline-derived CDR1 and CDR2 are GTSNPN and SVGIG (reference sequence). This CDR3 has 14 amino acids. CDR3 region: CAWAPQGPQNIQYF. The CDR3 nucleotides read TGTGCCTGGGCCCCCCAGGGTCCCCAAAACATTCAGTACTTC.

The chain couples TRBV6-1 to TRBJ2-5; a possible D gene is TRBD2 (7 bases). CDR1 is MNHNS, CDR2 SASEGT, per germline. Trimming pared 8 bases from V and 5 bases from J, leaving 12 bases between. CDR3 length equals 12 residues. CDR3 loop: CASGGGLETQYF. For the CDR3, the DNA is TGTGCCAGCGGGGGGGGCCTTGAGACCCAGTACTTC.

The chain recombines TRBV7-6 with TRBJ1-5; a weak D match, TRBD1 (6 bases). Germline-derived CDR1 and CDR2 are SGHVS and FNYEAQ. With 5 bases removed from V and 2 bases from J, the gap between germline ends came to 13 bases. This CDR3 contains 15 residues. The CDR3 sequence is CASSLIQGGNQPQHF. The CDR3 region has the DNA TGTGCCAGCAGCCTCATACAGGGTGGCAATCAGCCCCAGCATTTT.

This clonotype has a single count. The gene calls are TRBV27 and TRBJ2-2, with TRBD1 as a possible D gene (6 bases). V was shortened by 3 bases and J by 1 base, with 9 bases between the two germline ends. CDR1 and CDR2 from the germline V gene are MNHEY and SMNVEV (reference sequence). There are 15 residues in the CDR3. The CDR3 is CASSFQTGNTGELFF. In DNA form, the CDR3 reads TGTGCCAGCAGTTTTCAGACAGGGAACACCGGGGAGCTGTTTTTT.

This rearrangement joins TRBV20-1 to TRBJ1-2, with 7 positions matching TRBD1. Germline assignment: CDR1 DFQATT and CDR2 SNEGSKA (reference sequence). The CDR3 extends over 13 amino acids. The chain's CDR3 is CGSPDRALYGYTF. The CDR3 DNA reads TGCGGTTCGCCTGACAGGGCGCTCTATGGCTACACCTTC.

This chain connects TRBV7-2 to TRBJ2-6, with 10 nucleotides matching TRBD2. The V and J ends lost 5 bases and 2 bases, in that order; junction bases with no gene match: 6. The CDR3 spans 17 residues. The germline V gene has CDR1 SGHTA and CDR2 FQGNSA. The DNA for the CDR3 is TGTGCCAGCAGCAAATCAGCGGGGGGGGCTGGGGCCAACGTCCTGACTTTC. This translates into CASSKSAGGAGANVLTF.

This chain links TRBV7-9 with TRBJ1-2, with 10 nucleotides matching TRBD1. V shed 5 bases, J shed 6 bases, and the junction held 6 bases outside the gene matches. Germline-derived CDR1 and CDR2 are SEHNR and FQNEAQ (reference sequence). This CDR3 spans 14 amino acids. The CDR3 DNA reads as TGTGCCAGCAGCCTCCTGACAGGGGGCCATGGCTACACCTTC. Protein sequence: CASSLLTGGHGYTF.

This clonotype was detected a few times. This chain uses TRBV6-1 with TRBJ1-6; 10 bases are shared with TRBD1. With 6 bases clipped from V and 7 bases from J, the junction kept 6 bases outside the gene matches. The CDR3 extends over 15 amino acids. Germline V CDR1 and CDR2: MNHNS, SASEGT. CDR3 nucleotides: TGTGCCAGCAGGCGGGACAGGGGAACCAATTCACCCCTCCACTTT. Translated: CASRRDRGTNSPLHF.

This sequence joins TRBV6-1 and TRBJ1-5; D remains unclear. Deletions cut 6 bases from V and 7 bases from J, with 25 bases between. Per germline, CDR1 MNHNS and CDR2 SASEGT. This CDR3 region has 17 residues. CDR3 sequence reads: CASRPTRAKLLQQPQHF. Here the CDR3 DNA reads TGTGCCAGCAGGCCGACAAGAGCCAAGCTTTTACAACAGCCCCAGCATTTT.

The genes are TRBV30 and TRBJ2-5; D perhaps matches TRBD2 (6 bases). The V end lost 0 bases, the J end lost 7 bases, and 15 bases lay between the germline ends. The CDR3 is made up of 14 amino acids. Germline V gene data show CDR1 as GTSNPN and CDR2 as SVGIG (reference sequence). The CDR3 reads CAWSVGTLEGTQYF. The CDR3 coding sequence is TGTGCCTGGAGTGTGGGGACTCTGGAGGGGACCCAGTACTTC.